The entry below describes one TCR beta chain. Its antigen is still unknown. The record originates from a study of T cell responses to AZD1222 COVID-19 vaccine. Overall study results and limits: Baseline testing showed seropositivity in only a handful of AZD1222 recipients. There were mostly white British donors and more females than males, and clonal diversity was possibly underestimated. Repertoires were obtained only post-peak T cell response. Following two doses of AZD1222, Spike-specific TCR breadth and depth rose.

The V end was cut by 0 bases, the J end by 8 bases, with 16 bases between. This CDR3 contains 16 residues. The V gene's germline CDR1 is LGHDT and CDR2 YNNKEL (reference sequence). The method was immunoSEQ multiplex PCR; TCRdb's version includes in-frame clones alone and lacks a portion of them. Among 140,000 or so clones listed, about 90% were seen once. The sequence came from an adult who received the MenACWY meningococcal vaccine as a control. The sequences come from peripheral blood, collected 28 days after the second dose of the MenACWY control vaccine. The chain is built from TRBV3-1 (or the pseudogene TRBV3-2) and TRBJ1-4; a weak D match, TRBD1 (5 bases). The CDR3 nucleotides read TGTGCCAGCAGCCAAGATAGGGACCTCAGCAGGGAAAAACTGTTTTTT. Its protein is CASSQDRDLSREKLFF.